The next 25 T cell receptor beta chains were all read from a single sample in a study of shared clonotypes between healthy human individuals (dated by TCRdb to the early 2020s). Libraries came from the immunoSEQ multiplex PCR assay. TCRdb mirrors the immuneACCESS table, restricted to in-frame sequences. Some clones are absent from its copies; in checked studies, under half trace to an unresolved V gene, and the reason for the others is unknown. The sample contains approximately 2.1 million clones, 90% to 95% of them found a single time. The ten largest clones capture about 0.39% of the sample. Source material: naive CD4+ T cells from PBMCs. Reading the label with the study, this specimen's cell subset or site is: CD45RA+ positively selected. The receptors come from a man aged 18 to 29 in good health. Some clones in this sample may be carry-over from other donors' samples.

The rearrangement uses TRBV29-1 and TRBJ1-2; D is uncertain. CDR3 length: 11 amino acids. CDR1 is SQVTM and CDR2 is ANQGSEA in the germline V gene. Trimming pared 4 bases from V and 7 bases from J, leaving 10 bases between. The CDR3 spells CSVAAGGGYTF. In DNA, the CDR3 is TGCAGCGTTGCGGCGGGCGGTGGCTACACCTTC.

The gene calls are TRBV21-1 and TRBJ2-7; the table's D call of TRBD2 was not tested on the DNA. TRBV21-1 is given as a pseudogene. The CDR3 loop spans 16 amino acids. Here the CDR3 reads CASSHDSGTSSYEQYF. CDR3 coding DNA: TGTGCCAGCAGCCACGATAGCGGGACAAGCTCCTACGAGCAGTACTTC.

The DNA for the CDR3 is TGTGCCAGCAGTGAAATGTGGACTAGTATATACGAGCAGTACTTC. This encodes CASSEMWTSIYEQYF. This rearrangement joins TRBV6-1 to TRBJ2-7; 7 nucleotides agree with TRBD2. Germline V gives CDR1 MNHNS, CDR2 SASEGT. Trimming took 2 bases from V and 4 from J; bases not matched to a gene: 8. This CDR3 is 15 amino acids long.

This sequence joins TRBV7-8 and TRBJ1-5, with a possible D match to TRBD1 (5 bases). The CDR3 is made up of 16 amino acids. Per the germline V gene, CDR1 is SGHVS and CDR2 is FQNEAQ. V shed 0 bases and J shed 6 bases, with 15 bases lying between them. CDR3 nucleotides: TGTGCCAGCAGCTTAGCGCGCAGGGCTCAGGGTCAGCCCCAGCATTTT. It specifies CASSLARRAQGQPQHF.

V usage is TRBV4-1 and J usage is TRBJ2-5, with D perhaps being TRBD1 or TRBD2 (7 bases each). V lost 4 bases to trimming and J lost 0 bases, with 12 bases between them. The CDR3 contains 15 residues. Looked up from germline, CDR1 is MGHRA and CDR2 is YSYEKL. CDR3 in amino acids: CASSRGGQYQETQYF. CDR3 DNA: TGCGCCAGCAGCCGGGGGGGACAGTACCAAGAGACCCAGTACTTC.

The chain is built from TRBV5-1 and TRBJ1-5; 7 nucleotides align to TRBD1. Germline values: CDR1 SGHRS, CDR2 YFSETQ. Trimming at V came to 4 bases and at J to 5 bases, leaving 6 bases not matched to a gene. This CDR3 spans 14 amino acids. DNA for the CDR3: TGCGCCAGCAGCGTGGCCGGGACAGATCAGCCCCAGCATTTT. Translating it yields CASSVAGTDQPQHF.

The count of this clone is one. The chain has TRBV10-3 and TRBJ1-2; 9 positions match TRBD1. CDR1 and CDR2 (germline): ENHRY, SYGVKD. The CDR3 is made up of 15 amino acids. The V and J ends lost 6 bases and 5 bases, in that order; junction bases with no gene match: 10. The CDR3 nucleotides are TGTGCCATCAGGGGACAGGGACAGATCAAATATGGCTACACCTTC. Amino acids: CAIRGQGQIKYGYTF.

There are a few counts of this clone. The gene calls are TRBV20-1 and TRBJ1-4; D unresolved. This CDR3 region has 11 residues. Trimming pared 6 bases from V and 8 bases from J, leaving 10 bases between. Germline CDR1 DFQATT, CDR2 SNEGSKA (reference sequence). The CDR3 is CSAPRREKLFF. As DNA, the CDR3 is TGCAGTGCCCCGAGGCGGGAAAAACTGTTTTTT.

CDR3 loop: CASSPQGGVQETQYF. CDR3 nucleotides: TGTGCCAGCAGCCCCCAAGGGGGGGTTCAAGAGACCCAGTACTTC. The chain carries TRBV11-2 and TRBJ2-5, with D maybe TRBD2 (7 bases). Germline V gene lookup returns CDR1 SGHAT and CDR2 FQNNGV. This CDR3 region has 15 residues. V lost 5 bases and J 2 bases, leaving 15 bases between the germline ends.

V gene TRBV11-2 combines with J gene TRBJ2-1; 10 positions match TRBD1. The V and J ends lost 3 bases and 9 bases, in that order; junction bases with no gene match: 5. The germline V gene has CDR1 SGHAT and CDR2 FQNNGV. CDR3 length equals 14 residues. This CDR3 reads CASSFGTGDGEQFF. CDR3 in DNA: TGTGCCAGCAGCTTCGGGACAGGGGATGGTGAGCAGTTCTTC.

This chain's CDR3 is CASSLGLPGSHEQYF. The CDR3 DNA is TGTGCCAGCAGCTTAGGACTGCCAGGGTCCCACGAGCAGTACTTC. The genes are TRBV7-2 and TRBJ2-7, with D possibly being TRBD1 (5 bases). There are 15 residues in the CDR3. From germline, CDR1 is SGHTA and CDR2 FQGNSA. The germline V and J ends were trimmed by 1 base and 5 bases, with 15 bases remaining between them.

V is TRBV30 and J is TRBJ2-7, with D maybe TRBD2 (6 bases). The CDR3 is made up of 13 amino acids. Trimming stripped 7 bases from V and 6 bases from J, with 19 bases between. Germline lookup yields CDR1 GTSNPN and CDR2 SVGIG (reference sequence). Here the CDR3 reads CASSRGTPGEQYF. DNA for the CDR3: TGTGCCTCCTCGCGCGGGACCCCCGGCGAGCAGTACTTC.

The rearrangement uses TRBV7-2 and TRBJ2-7, with D possibly TRBD2 on 6 matching bases. The germline gives CDR1 SGHTA, CDR2 FQGNSA. The CDR3 runs 14 residues. V was pared by 1 base and J by 5 bases, with 12 bases between. The CDR3 spells CASSLGGGRNEQYF. DNA of the CDR3: TGTGCCAGCAGCTTAGGGGGAGGACGGAACGAGCAGTACTTC.

This chain connects TRBV5-8 to TRBJ2-3, with 8 bases fitting TRBD1. Germline V gives CDR1 SGHTS, CDR2 YDEGEE. The CDR3 contains 14 residues. V shed 0 bases, J shed 4 bases, and the junction held 1 base outside the gene matches. The CDR3 region has the DNA TGTGCCAGCAGCTTGGACAGGGGGGCAGATACGCAGTATTTT. This codes for CASSLDRGADTQYF.

J is TRBJ2-7 and V is TRBV5-1; D is perhaps TRBD2 (6 bases). The CDR3 contains 13 residues. Per germline, CDR1 SGHRS and CDR2 YFSETQ. Trimming pared 7 bases from V and 2 bases from J, leaving 13 bases between. The chain's CDR3 is CASGRQGTYEQYF. CDR3 nucleotides: TGCGCCAGCGGGAGGCAAGGGACCTACGAGCAGTACTTC.

The chain links TRBV5-1 to TRBJ1-3; 8 nucleotides agree with TRBD1. This CDR3 contains 17 residues. In germline, CDR1 is SGHRS, CDR2 YFSETQ. V was pared by 4 bases and J by 0 bases, with 9 bases of the junction left unmatched. The chain's CDR3 is CASSQGTGTSSGNTIYF. CDR3 sequence (DNA): TGCGCCAGCAGCCAAGGGACAGGAACGAGCTCTGGAAACACCATATATTTT.

The chain combines TRBV6-5 with TRBJ2-1; 7 bases fit TRBD1. Germline-derived CDR1 and CDR2 are MNHEY and SVGAGI. The CDR3 length is 15 residues. Losses at the gene ends were 5 bases for V and 5 bases for J; bases not matched to a gene: 9. The CDR3 DNA sequence: TGTGCCAGCAGTCTGACAGGGAAAACCGACAATGAGCAGTTCTTC. It specifies CASSLTGKTDNEQFF.

For this clone: Other DNA sequences within the sample encode an identical CDR3. The chain recombines TRBV5-4 with TRBJ1-2; tentative D call: TRBD1 (6 bases). The germline CDR1 and CDR2 sequences are SGHNT and YYREEE (reference sequence). CDR3 length: 13 residues. V lost 5 bases and J 2 bases, leaving 10 bases between the germline ends. The CDR3: CASSRDRNYGYTF. In DNA, the CDR3 is TGTGCCAGCAGTCGCGACAGGAACTATGGCTACACCTTC.

This rearrangement joins TRBV6-6 to TRBJ1-4; D call uncertain. Germline values: CDR1 MNHNY, CDR2 SVGAGI (reference sequence). Between the trimmed V and J ends, which lost 6 bases and 5 bases, there was a span of 13 bases. The CDR3 is 14 residues long. CDR3 residues: CASSEIRLNEKLFF. The CDR3 DNA reads TGTGCCAGCAGCGAAATCAGATTAAATGAAAAACTGTTTTTT.

This clone was seen a single time. V and J are TRBV27 and TRBJ2-7; 13 bases agree with TRBD2. The CDR3 runs 19 residues. J was trimmed by 2 bases and V by 6 bases; bases with no gene match: 16. CDR1 and CDR2 (germline): MNHEY, SMNVEV (reference sequence). CDR3 nucleotide sequence: TGTGCCAGCAGCCATCTAGGGGGACTAGCGGGGTCCTATGCCTACGAGCAGTACTTC. This codes for CASSHLGGLAGSYAYEQYF.

The rearrangement joins TRBV6-6 to TRBJ1-4, with D possibly matching TRBD1 (5 bases). The CDR3 runs 14 residues. CDR1 MNHNY and CDR2 SVGAGI come from the germline V gene (reference sequence). V was cut by 0 bases and J by 7 bases, with 9 bases left in between. CDR3 amino acids: CASSYSEGSEKLFF. As DNA, the CDR3 is TGTGCCAGCAGTTACTCGGAGGGGAGTGAAAAACTGTTTTTT.

CDR3 nucleotides: TGCAGCGTTGAACCCCAGACCAAAATGGCCACAGATACGCAGTATTTT. The encoded protein is CSVEPQTKMATDTQYF. The chain employs TRBV29-1 and TRBJ2-3; D not certain. V was cut by 2 bases and J by 2 bases, with 17 bases left in between. Germline V gene data show CDR1 as SQVTM and CDR2 as ANQGSEA. This CDR3 is 16 amino acids long.

In regard to this clone: Other DNA sequences in this sample translate to the same CDR3. The chain has TRBV19 and TRBJ2-2, with a weak D call TRBD1 (5 bases). V was cut by 4 bases and J by 1 base, with 7 bases left in between. Germline V gene sequence: CDR1 LNHDA, CDR2 SQIVND (reference sequence). The CDR3 runs 14 residues. CDR3 region: CASSTQGNTGELFF. CDR3 nucleotide sequence: TGTGCCAGTAGTACCCAGGGGAACACCGGGGAGCTGTTTTTT.

J is TRBJ2-3 and V is TRBV11-3, with 11 bases lining up with TRBD2. In germline, CDR1 is SGHNT, CDR2 YENEEA. Trimming at V came to 4 bases and at J to 5 bases, leaving 8 bases not matched to a gene. The CDR3 spans 16 residues. DNA of the CDR3: TGTGCCAGCAGCTCCGGGAAGCTAGCGGGAGGAGATACGCAGTATTTT. This codes for CASSSGKLAGGDTQYF.

The table lists this clone with a count of one. CDR3 residues: CASSVNRANYGYTF. CDR3 DNA sequence: TGTGCCAGCAGTGTGAACAGGGCAAACTATGGCTACACCTTC. This chain connects TRBV6-1 to TRBJ1-2, with a tentative D call TRBD1 (6 bases). Germline V gene data show CDR1 as MNHNS and CDR2 as SASEGT. Trimming took off 4 bases at V and 2 bases at J, with 11 bases between the two ends. The CDR3 is 14 amino acids.